This entry describes one T cell receptor beta chain. The antigen is unknown. The data derive from a study of T cell repertoires in cytomegalovirus infection. Across the whole study: It was the public TCR beta signatures that indicated both CMV infection and matching HLA type. The study's findings and limits: HLA-C-restricted CMV clonotypes gave the most frequent clonotype in two of eight donors. Frequencies of public TCR beta families were cumulated, and this identified carriers of CMV plus the relevant HLA.

TCRdb ran MiXCR on the reads and lists one entry per CDR3 protein. The data contain fewer than 550,000 distinct CDR3 sequences, 25% to 40% of them singletons. The CDR3 runs 14 residues. Trimming removed 7 bases at V and 5 bases at J, with 17 bases between. Germline values: CDR1 KGHSY, CDR2 FQNENV. The receptor was isolated from a human donor in good health (CMV status not recorded). Some clones in this sample may be carry-over from other donors' samples. The chain recombines TRBV16 with TRBJ1-2; tentative D call: TRBD1 (5 bases). Sequences were obtained from PBMCs. CDR3 amino acids: CASTSGRSAYGYTF. In DNA form, the CDR3 reads TGTGCCAGCACCTCGGGACGCAGCGCTTATGGCTACACCTTC.